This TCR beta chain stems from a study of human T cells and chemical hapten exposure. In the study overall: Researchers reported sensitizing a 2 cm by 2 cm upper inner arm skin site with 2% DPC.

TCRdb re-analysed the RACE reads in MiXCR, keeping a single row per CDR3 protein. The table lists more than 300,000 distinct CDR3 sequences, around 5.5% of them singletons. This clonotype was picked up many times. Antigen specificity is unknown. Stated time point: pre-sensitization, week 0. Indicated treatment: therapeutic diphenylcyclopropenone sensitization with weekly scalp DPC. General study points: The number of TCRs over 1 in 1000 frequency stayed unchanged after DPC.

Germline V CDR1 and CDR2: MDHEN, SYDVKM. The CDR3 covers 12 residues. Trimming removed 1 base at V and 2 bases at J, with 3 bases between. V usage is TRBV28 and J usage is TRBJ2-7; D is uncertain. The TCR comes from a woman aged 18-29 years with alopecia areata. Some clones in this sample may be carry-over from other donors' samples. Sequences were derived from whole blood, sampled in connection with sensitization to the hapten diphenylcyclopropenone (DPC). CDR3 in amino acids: CASSLSPYEQYF. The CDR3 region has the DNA TGTGCCAGCAGTTTATCCCCCTACGAGCAGTACTTC.